The rows below give T cell receptor beta chains drawn from one sample of a study of cytomegalovirus exposure and HLA in healthy donors. Produced via immunoSEQ multiplex PCR; TCRdb's table is partial and in-frame only. The listing contains approximately 110,000 clones. Sequencing was done on a sample of PBMCs. The receptors originated from a man aged 18-30 years in good health and CMV-seronegative. Both conserved end residues are part of each CDR3. Each record gives: J gene, V gene, D gene, CDR3 protein, CDR3 DNA. A D gene is named only where the DNA matches it firmly.

TRBJ1-2,TRBV6-1,NA,CASSERRAGLSYGYTF,TGTGCCAGCAGTGAACGGAGGGCGGGCTTAAGCTATGGCTACACCTTC
TRBJ1-2,TRBV19,TRBD1,CATNSKGNRDRRWRGYTF,TGTGCCACCAACTCCAAGGGGAACCGGGACAGACGTTGGAGGGGCTACACCTTC
TRBJ2-7,TRBV5-6,NA,CASTQGWEQYF,TGTGCCAGCACCCAGGGTTGGGAGCAGTACTTC
TRBJ2-2,TRBV5-1,NA,CASSPTGVVGELFF,TGCGCCAGCAGCCCGACCGGGGTGGTCGGGGAGCTGTTTTTT
TRBJ1-6,TRBV7-3,TRBD1,CASSLTGINSPLHF,TGTGCCAGCAGCCTGACAGGGATTAATTCACCCCTCCACTTT
TRBJ2-7,TRBV7-9,NA,CASSLAGIYEQYF,TGTGCCAGCAGCTTAGCCGGTATCTACGAGCAGTACTTC
TRBJ2-5,TRBV29-1,NA,CSVELQSQETQYF,TGCAGCGTTGAATTGCAGTCCCAAGAGACCCAGTACTTC
TRBJ2-7,TRBV28,TRBD2,CASSFATSGTYEQYF,TGTGCCAGCAGTTTTGCGACTAGCGGGACCTACGAGCAGTACTTC
TRBJ1-1,TRBV10-1,NA,CASRATVNTEAFF,TGCGCCAGCAGAGCGACAGTGAACACTGAAGCTTTCTTT
TRBJ2-1,TRBV19,NA,CACGKTGVWNEQFF,TGTGCCTGTGGAAAGACGGGAGTATGGAATGAGCAGTTCTTC
TRBJ1-1,TRBV6-1,NA,CASRRGDGEAFF,TGTGCCAGCAGACGGGGGGACGGTGAAGCTTTCTTT
TRBJ1-2,TRBV29-1,NA,CSVGPTQAGVGYTF,TGCAGCGTTGGCCCAACTCAAGCGGGGGTTGGCTACACCTTC
TRBJ1-2,TRBV6-5,NA,CASSPGGAMNYGYTF,TGTGCCAGCAGCCCTGGAGGGGCGATGAACTATGGCTACACCTTC
TRBJ2-1,TRBV6-4,NA,CASSPGGYNEQFF,TGTGCCAGCAGTCCCGGGGGCTACAATGAGCAGTTCTTC
TRBJ1-6,TRBV30,NA,CAWSSSNSPLHF,TGTGCCTGGAGTTCCTCCAATTCACCCCTCCACTTT
TRBJ2-2,TRBV5-1,TRBD2,CASSLGLAGTRTGELFF,TGCGCCAGCAGCTTGGGGCTAGCGGGAACACGCACCGGGGAGCTGTTTTTT
TRBJ1-2,TRBV9,TRBD1,CASRDRVHGYTF,TGTGCCAGCCGGGACAGGGTCCATGGCTACACCTTC
TRBJ1-2,TRBV28,NA,CASSFQAGPGYTF,TGTGCCAGCAGTTTTCAGGCAGGGCCTGGCTACACCTTC